The 17 T cell receptor beta chains below were found in one sample sequenced in a study of T cell changes during pregnancy in multiple sclerosis (dated by TCRdb to about 2019). The library came from the immunoSEQ multiplex PCR assay. TCRdb retrieved this table from immuneACCESS and kept in-frame rearrangements only. Not all clones are present; in checked studies, unresolved V genes account for under half, and no reason is known for the remainder. The sample table contains 40,000 to 45,000 clones; only one count was recorded for 85% to 95% of them. The leading ten clones occupy approximately 1.2% of the sample. Sequencing used peripheral blood. These receptors all stem from a female donor with multiple sclerosis, enrolled in a pregnancy study.

The chain recombines TRBV28 with TRBJ1-2; D ambiguous. The CDR3 runs 13 residues. V gave up 8 bases and J gave up 3 bases, with 13 bases separating them. Germline CDR1 MDHEN, CDR2 SYDVKM. CDR3 in DNA: TGTGCCAGCGAGACGGGGTCCCACTATGGCTACACCTTC. Protein: CASETGSHYGYTF.

V gene TRBV19 combines with J gene TRBJ2-1; D gene ambiguous. Trimming stripped 7 bases from V and 4 bases from J, with 11 bases between. CDR3 length equals 13 residues. In germline, CDR1 is LNHDA, CDR2 SQIVND (reference sequence). DNA for the CDR3: TGTGCCAGTAAAGTTGGAAGTTACAATGAGCAGTTCTTC. Residues: CASKVGSYNEQFF.

J is TRBJ2-1 and V is TRBV28; the D gene is possibly TRBD1 (5 bases). V was trimmed by 4 bases and J by 0 bases, leaving 10 bases between them. The CDR3 extends over 15 amino acids. Germline CDR1 reads MDHEN; CDR2 reads SYDVKM. This CDR3 is CASSWGGSSYNEQFF. The DNA for the CDR3 is TGTGCCAGCAGTTGGGGCGGCAGCTCCTACAATGAGCAGTTCTTC.

This chain uses TRBV5-1 with TRBJ2-1, with 7 bases identical to TRBD2. CDR3 size: 14 residues. Germline values: CDR1 SGHRS, CDR2 YFSETQ. Germline trimming cut 8 bases from V and 7 bases from J; bases unmatched to any gene: 12. CDR3 in amino acids: CASFASGSPNEQFF. The DNA of the CDR3 is TGCGCCAGTTTTGCTAGCGGAAGTCCTAATGAGCAGTTCTTC.

V usage is TRBV29-1 and J usage is TRBJ2-3; the D gene is possibly TRBD2 (6 bases). Trimming removed 6 bases at V and 10 bases at J, with 23 bases between. This CDR3 contains 14 residues. CDR1 and CDR2 from the germline V gene are SQVTM and ANQGSEA. This chain's CDR3 is CSVTHSLSGGAQYF. For the CDR3, the DNA is TGCAGCGTGACCCACAGTCTGAGCGGCGGGGCGCAGTATTTT.

The J gene is TRBJ1-1, the V gene TRBV4-1, with 7 bases aligning to TRBD1. Germline V gives CDR1 MGHRA, CDR2 YSYEKL. The CDR3 covers 18 residues. V gave up 2 bases and J gave up 0 bases; unmatched junction bases: 12. CDR3 in amino acids: CASSQHPRTGTMNTEAFF. CDR3 in DNA: TGCGCCAGCAGCCAACATCCAAGGACAGGTACTATGAACACTGAAGCTTTCTTT.

The chain is built from TRBV10-2 and TRBJ2-7; 8 bases are a match to TRBD1. The CDR3 length is 16 residues. V was pared by 9 bases and J by 3 bases, with 16 bases of the junction left unmatched. Germline loops: CDR1 WSHSY, CDR2 SAAADI. DNA of the CDR3: TGCGCCAGTCTCCTCAGTAGGACAGGGAGGAACTACGAGCAGTACTTC. It is translated as CASLLSRTGRNYEQYF.

The chain links TRBV7-2 to TRBJ2-3, with D perhaps matching TRBD1 or TRBD2 (6 bases each). V lost 5 bases and J lost 8, with 14 bases in between. The CDR3 contains 13 residues. CDR1 and CDR2 from the germline V gene are SGHTA and FQGNSA. This CDR3 is CASSPGGGSTQYF. DNA for the CDR3: TGTGCCAGCAGCCCCGGAGGGGGATCTACGCAGTATTTT.

CDR3 bases: TGTGCCAGCACGTGGAGGGCCGGCACAGATACGCAGTATTTT. Residues: CASTWRAGTDTQYF. V gene TRBV27 combines with J gene TRBJ2-3; possibly TRBD2 for D (6 bases). The V and J ends lost 7 bases and 1 base respectively, with 12 bases between them. This CDR3 has 14 residues. Germline lookup yields CDR1 MNHEY and CDR2 SMNVEV (reference sequence).

The J gene is TRBJ1-1, the V gene TRBV7-2, with unresolved D. Trimming removed 2 bases at V and 4 bases at J, with 17 bases between. This CDR3 comprises 16 residues. Germline CDR1 SGHTA, CDR2 FQGNSA. The CDR3 DNA is TGTGCCAGCAGCTTAAGGAGGAACTTAGGTGGCACTGAAGCTTTCTTT. It encodes CASSLRRNLGGTEAFF.

V and J are TRBV5-1 and TRBJ1-1; 8 nucleotides agree with TRBD1. Germline values: CDR1 SGHRS, CDR2 YFSETQ. The CDR3 loop spans 14 amino acids. With 3 bases clipped from V and 4 bases from J, the junction kept 5 bases outside the gene matches. The CDR3 nucleotides are TGCGCCAGCAGCTCAACAGGGGGGGCCACTGAAGCTTTCTTT. Residues: CASSSTGGATEAFF. The full variable domain, in which reference TRBV5-1 and TRBJ1-1 provide the parts outside the CDR3, is KAGVTQTPRYLIKTRGQQVTLSCSPISGHRSVSWYQQTPGQGLQFLFEYFSETQRNKGNFPGRFSGRQFSNSRSEMNVSTLELGDSALYLCASSSTGGATEAFFGQGTRLTVV.

The J gene is TRBJ1-1, the V gene TRBV10-1, with TRBD1 as a possible D gene (5 bases). The CDR3 is 12 residues long. The ends were cut back, 3 bases at V and 6 bases at J, with 8 bases in the middle. From germline, CDR1 is WNHNN and CDR2 SYGVQD (reference sequence). The CDR3 is CASSDSGAEAFF. The CDR3 DNA reads as TGCGCCAGCAGTGATTCGGGGGCTGAAGCTTTCTTT.

The chain recombines TRBV9 with TRBJ1-2; 7 bases line up with TRBD1. The germline gives CDR1 SGDLS, CDR2 YYNGEE. The CDR3 is 14 amino acids. V was pared by 3 bases and J by 6 bases, with 8 bases of the junction left unmatched. CDR3 in amino acids: CASSAQGELDGYTF. CDR3 nucleotides: TGTGCCAGCAGCGCGCAGGGGGAATTGGATGGCTACACCTTC.

V usage is TRBV5-1 and J usage is TRBJ2-1; the match to TRBD2 covers 10 bases. V lost 0 bases to trimming and J lost 5 bases; unmatched junction nucleotides: 2. The CDR3 loop spans 15 amino acids. Germline assignment: CDR1 SGHRS and CDR2 YFSETQ. CDR3 sequence: CASSLELAGNNEQFF. The DNA of the CDR3 is TGCGCCAGCAGCTTGGAACTAGCGGGGAACAATGAGCAGTTCTTC.

The rearrangement links TRBV5-1 to TRBJ2-7; D could derive from TRBD1 or TRBD2 (5 bases each). Germline-derived CDR1 and CDR2 are SGHRS and YFSETQ. The CDR3 has 15 residues. The ends were cut back, 2 bases at V and 4 bases at J, with 16 bases in the middle. CDR3 nucleotide sequence: TGCGCCAGCAGCTTAACGGGTCTGGGGGAGTACGAGCAGTACTTC. Translation gives CASSLTGLGEYEQYF.

The rearrangement joins TRBV11-2 to TRBJ1-1; D remains unclear. CDR1 and CDR2 from the germline V gene are SGHAT and FQNNGV. The CDR3 consists of 17 residues. The V and J ends lost 5 bases and 0 bases respectively, with 19 bases between them. The CDR3 here is CASSKVRGAGMNTEAFF. In DNA, the CDR3 is TGTGCCAGCAGCAAAGTACGGGGAGCCGGAATGAACACTGAAGCTTTCTTT.

The V and J genes are TRBV12-5 and TRBJ2-3; D unresolved. The V gene lost 5 bases and the J gene lost 4 bases, with 7 bases spanning the gap. Germline assignment: CDR1 LGHNT and CDR2 FRNRAP. This CDR3 region has 12 residues. Here the CDR3 DNA reads TGTGCTAGTGGTCCCTTACCAGATACGCAGTATTTT. The encoded protein is CASGPLPDTQYF.